Listed below are T cell receptor beta chains from one sample, sequenced in a study of shared clonotypes between healthy human individuals. Method: immunoSEQ multiplex PCR; TCRdb's copy keeps in-frame clones and lacks some. The table includes 660,000 or so clones, 90% to 97% detected once. Sequenced: naive CD8+ T cells sorted from blood. Source of these receptors: a woman aged 30 to 39 in good health. Each CDR3 is given with its conserved first and last residue. The D gene is left open where the match is weak. A clone size is listed for some rows: how often the clone was seen (once, few, many), or a class if it is expanded.

d_call clone_size j_call v_call cdr3_length cdr3_aa cdr3_nt
TRBD1 - TRBJ1-3 TRBV2 15 CASSEGTGDGNTIYF TGTGCCAGCAGTGAAGGGACAGGGGATGGAAACACCATATATTTT
- - TRBJ2-7 TRBV20-1 10 CSANAYEQYF TGCAGTGCGAACGCCTACGAGCAGTACTTC
- once TRBJ2-3 TRBV5-5 15 CASSLDGVLTDTQYF TGTGCCAGCAGCTTGGATGGGGTCCTCACAGATACGCAGTATTTT
- - TRBJ2-7 TRBV7-8 14 CASSLEGRLSEQYF TGTGCCAGCAGCTTAGAAGGCAGATTGAGCGAGCAGTACTTC
- - TRBJ1-5 TRBV5-1 13 CASSLAGSQPQHF TGCGCCAGCAGCTTGGCAGGGAGTCAGCCCCAGCATTTT
TRBD1 - TRBJ2-7 TRBV10-3 14 CAIRAGTGSYEQYF TGTGCCATCAGGGCGGGGACAGGGTCCTACGAGCAGTACTTC
- - TRBJ2-7 TRBV4-1 15 CASSQDGSASYEQYF TGCGCCAGCAGCCAAGACGGCTCAGCCTCCTACGAGCAGTACTTC
TRBD2 - TRBJ2-5 TRBV14 18 CASSHHGTSGRLGETQYF TGTGCCAGCAGCCACCACGGGACTAGCGGTCGTTTGGGGGAGACCCAGTACTTC
- - TRBJ1-5 TRBV5-6 14 CASSPGGGNQPQHF TGTGCCAGCAGCCCTGGGGGCGGCAATCAGCCCCAGCATTTT
TRBD2 - TRBJ2-7 TRBV13 18 CASSSRTSGKHTTYEQYF TGTGCCAGCAGCTCCCGGACTAGCGGGAAGCATACCACCTACGAGCAGTACTTC
TRBD2 - TRBJ2-1 TRBV5-1 14 CASSFSGVGNEQFF TGCGCCAGCAGCTTTAGCGGGGTTGGCAATGAGCAGTTCTTC
- once TRBJ2-1 TRBV7-3 13 CASSFWPPDEQFF TGTGCCAGCAGCTTTTGGCCCCCCGATGAGCAGTTCTTC
- - TRBJ2-3 TRBV9 16 CASSQQSRISGNTQYF TGTGCCAGCAGCCAACAATCCAGAATATCGGGGAATACGCAGTATTTT
TRBD2 - TRBJ2-7 TRBV28 14 CASSDVREGHEQYF TGTGCCAGCAGTGACGTGCGGGAGGGCCACGAGCAGTACTTC
- - TRBJ1-5 TRBV4-1 13 CASSQDLSQPQHF TGCGCCAGCAGCCAAGATCTCAGTCAGCCCCAGCATTTT
- - TRBJ2-3 TRBV2 13 CASSDPITDTQYF TGTGCCAGCAGTGACCCGATTACAGATACGCAGTATTTT
- - TRBJ1-1 TRBV7-3 15 CASSSGTGLNTEAFF TGTGCCAGCAGCTCCGGGACGGGACTGAACACTGAAGCTTTCTTT
TRBD2 - TRBJ2-7 TRBV5-1 15 CASSINSGRGSEQYF TGCGCCAGCAGCATAAATAGCGGGAGGGGGAGCGAGCAGTACTTC
TRBD1 - TRBJ1-1 TRBV7-8 13 CASSSRDRVEAFF TGTGCCAGCAGCTCCCGGGACAGGGTTGAAGCTTTCTTT
- - TRBJ2-7 TRBV5-4 12 CASSDGLSEQYF TGTGCCAGCAGCGACGGACTTTCCGAGCAGTACTTC
- once TRBJ2-1 TRBV10-2 13 CASSRGLYNEQFF TGCGCCAGCAGCCGAGGACTGTACAATGAGCAGTTCTTC
- - TRBJ1-2 TRBV29-1 10 CSAYTYGYTF TGCAGCGCCTACACCTATGGCTACACCTTC
- - TRBJ2-1 TRBV4-1 21 CASSQEALARRNAPSYNEQFF TGCGCCAGCAGCCAAGAGGCGCTAGCAAGACGTAATGCCCCCTCCTACAATGAGCAGTTCTTC
TRBD1 - TRBJ1-5 TRBV27 21 CASSLPHPGQGNRTSNQPQHF TGTGCCAGCAGTCTCCCGCATCCGGGACAGGGGAATCGGACGAGCAATCAGCCCCAGCATTTT
TRBD1 once TRBJ2-7 TRBV7-9 13 CASSSGTDYEQYF TGTGCCAGCAGCTCCGGGACAGATTACGAGCAGTACTTC
TRBD2 - TRBJ2-7 TRBV28 16 CASSFATSGRRNEQYF TGTGCCAGCAGTTTTGCGACTAGCGGGAGACGCAACGAGCAGTACTTC
- - TRBJ2-7 TRBV19 14 CASSSRDYTYEQYF TGTGCCAGTAGTTCCCGGGATTACACCTACGAGCAGTACTTC
TRBD1 - TRBJ1-4 TRBV13 15 CASSKRQGTNEKLFF TGTGCCAGCAGCAAAAGACAGGGGACGAATGAAAAACTGTTTTTT
TRBD2 - TRBJ2-1 TRBV9 14 CASTMGTSGTGQFF TGTGCCAGCACCATGGGGACTAGCGGCACTGGGCAGTTCTTC
- - TRBJ1-1 TRBV7-9 15 CASSSRTYVRTEAFF TGTGCCAGCAGCTCCCGGACCTACGTCAGGACTGAAGCTTTCTTT
- once TRBJ2-7 TRBV6-6 13 CASRLASVDEQYF TGTGCCAGCAGGCTAGCGTCTGTTGACGAGCAGTACTTC
- once TRBJ2-7 TRBV28 16 CASSLTERWSSYEQYF TGTGCCAGCAGTTTAACCGAGCGCTGGAGCTCCTACGAGCAGTACTTC
- - TRBJ1-1 TRBV28 15 CASSLYPEMNTEAFF TGTGCCAGCAGTTTATATCCAGAAATGAACACTGAAGCTTTCTTT
TRBD2 - TRBJ2-7 TRBV4-1 15 CASSQGSGSSYEQYF TGCGCCAGCAGCCAAGGGAGCGGGAGCTCCTACGAGCAGTACTTC
- - TRBJ2-2 TRBV5-6 15 CASSLAGRRAGELFF TGTGCCAGCAGCTTGGCTGGCCGCCGGGCCGGGGAGCTGTTTTTT
- - TRBJ2-3 TRBV14 18 CASSFTSGTGRSTDTQYF TGTGCCAGCAGCTTTACTAGCGGGACAGGGCGTAGCACAGATACGCAGTATTTT
- - TRBJ1-1 TRBV28 13 CASSWDKYTEAFF TGTGCCAGCAGTTGGGACAAGTACACTGAAGCTTTCTTT
- - TRBJ1-4 TRBV6-1 10 CASSYEKLFF TGTGCCAGCAGTTACGAAAAACTGTTTTTT
- - TRBJ2-6 TRBV19 14 CASSNVGGANVLTF TGTGCCAGTAGTAATGTAGGTGGGGCCAACGTCCTGACTTTC
TRBD2 - TRBJ2-5 TRBV7-8 14 CASSLAGRGETQYF TGTGCCAGCAGCTTAGCAGGGAGGGGAGAGACCCAGTACTTC
- - TRBJ1-1 TRBV5-8 12 CASTDYSRGAFF TGTGCCAGCACAGATTACTCCCGGGGAGCTTTCTTT